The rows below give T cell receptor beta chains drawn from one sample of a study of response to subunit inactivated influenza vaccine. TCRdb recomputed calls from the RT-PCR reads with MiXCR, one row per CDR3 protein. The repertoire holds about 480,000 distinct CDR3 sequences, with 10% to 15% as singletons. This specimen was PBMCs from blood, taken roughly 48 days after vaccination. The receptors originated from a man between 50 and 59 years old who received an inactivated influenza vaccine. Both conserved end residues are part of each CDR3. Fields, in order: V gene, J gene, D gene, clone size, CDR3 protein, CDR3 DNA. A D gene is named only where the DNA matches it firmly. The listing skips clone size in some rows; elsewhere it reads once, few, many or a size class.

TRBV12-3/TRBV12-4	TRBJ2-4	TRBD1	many	CASRPGTGRNIQYF	TGTGCCAGCAGACCAGGGACAGGGAGGAACATTCAGTACTTC
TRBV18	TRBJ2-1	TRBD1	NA	CASSPPAKGGSRYNEQFF	TGTGCCAGCTCACCACCTGCTAAAGGGGGCTCAAGGTACAATGAGCAGTTCTTC
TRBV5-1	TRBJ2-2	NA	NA	CASTGDRQGGELFF	TGCGCCTCAACGGGGGACCGGCAGGGCGGGGAGCTGTTTTTT
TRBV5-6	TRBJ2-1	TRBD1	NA	CASRGDISGGEQFF	TGTGCCAGCAGGGGGGACATTTCAGGGGGTGAGCAGTTCTTC
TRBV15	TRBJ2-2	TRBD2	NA	CATSRPGLAGVGELFF	TGTGCCACCAGCAGACCGGGACTAGCGGGAGTCGGGGAGCTGTTTTTT
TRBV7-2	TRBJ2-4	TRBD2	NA	CASSGTSGSARDGIQYF	TGTGCCAGCAGCGGCACTAGCGGGAGTGCCCGGGACGGCATTCAGTACTTC
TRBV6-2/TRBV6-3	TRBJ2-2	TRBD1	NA	CASSLLTGTGVLTGELFF	TGTGCCAGCAGCCTTCTCACCGGGACAGGGGTGCTCACCGGGGAGCTGTTTTTT
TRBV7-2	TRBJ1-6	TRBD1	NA	CASSLTPGTGGNSPLHF	TGTGCCAGCAGCCTCACCCCGGGGACAGGGGGTAATTCACCCCTCCACTTT
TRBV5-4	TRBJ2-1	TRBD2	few	CASSFAGGLWNEQFF	TGTGCCAGCAGCTTCGCGGGGGGGCTTTGGAATGAGCAGTTCTTC
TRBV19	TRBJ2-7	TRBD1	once	CASSVGTGIDEQYF	TGTGCCAGTAGTGTCGGGACAGGGATCGACGAGCAGTACTTC
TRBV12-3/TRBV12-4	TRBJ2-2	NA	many	CASSLAGRGTGELFF	TGTGCCAGCAGTTTAGCGGGAAGGGGGACCGGGGAGCTGTTTTTT
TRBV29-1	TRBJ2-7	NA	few	CSVDGGALYEQYF	TGCAGCGTTGATGGAGGGGCTCTCTACGAGCAGTACTTC
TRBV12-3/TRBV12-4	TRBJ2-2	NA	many	CASRTTNTGELFF	TGTGCCAGCAGGACCACGAACACCGGGGAGCTGTTTTTT
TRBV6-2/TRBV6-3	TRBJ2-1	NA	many	CASSYGGGGSYNEQFF	TGTGCCAGCAGTTACGGAGGGGGGGGCTCCTACAATGAGCAGTTCTTC
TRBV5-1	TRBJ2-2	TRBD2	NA	CASSLEGSGRSNTGELFF	TGCGCCAGCAGCTTGGAAGGTAGCGGGAGGTCGAACACCGGGGAGCTGTTTTTT
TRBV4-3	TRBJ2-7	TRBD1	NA	CASSQAWQGAYEQYF	TGCGCCAGCAGCCAAGCTTGGCAGGGGGCTTACGAGCAGTACTTC
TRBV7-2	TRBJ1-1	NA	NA	CASSWDINTEAFF	TGTGCCAGCAGCTGGGACATTAACACTGAAGCTTTCTTT
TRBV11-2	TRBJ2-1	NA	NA	CASSLTTTGEQFF	TGTGCCAGCAGTCTTACTACGACTGGTGAGCAGTTCTTC
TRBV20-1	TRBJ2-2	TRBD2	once	CSARTISGRANTGELFF	TGCAGTGCTAGAACTATTAGCGGGAGGGCGAACACCGGGGAGCTGTTTTTT
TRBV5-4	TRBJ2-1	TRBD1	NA	CASSLAGTGQFF	TGTGCCAGCAGCTTGGCCGGGACAGGGCAGTTCTTC
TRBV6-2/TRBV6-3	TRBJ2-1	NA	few	CATHGRGLYNEQFF	TGTGCCACCCACGGACGGGGGCTCTACAATGAGCAGTTCTTC
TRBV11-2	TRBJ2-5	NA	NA	CASSPKPGGETQYF	TGTGCCAGCAGCCCGAAACCTGGGGGGGAGACCCAGTACTTC
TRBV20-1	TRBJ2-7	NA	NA	CSASMLEEQYF	TGCAGTGCTAGTATGCTCGAGGAGCAGTACTTC
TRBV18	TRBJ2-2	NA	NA	CASSTLSPSIGGELFF	TGTGCCAGCTCAACACTCTCCCCCTCGATCGGCGGGGAGCTGTTTTTT
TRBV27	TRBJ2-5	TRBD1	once	CASSLHRDRSETQYF	TGTGCCAGCAGTCTGCATCGGGACAGAAGCGAGACCCAGTACTTC
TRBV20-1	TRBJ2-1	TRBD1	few	CSAGDRGTYNEQFF	TGCAGTGCTGGGGACAGGGGGACCTACAATGAGCAGTTCTTC
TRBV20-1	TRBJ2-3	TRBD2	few	CSARDLLLRENTDTQYF	TGCAGTGCTAGAGACCTCCTCCTGCGGGAGAACACAGATACGCAGTATTTT
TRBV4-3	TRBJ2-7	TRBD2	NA	CASSRERGDLWEQYF	TGCGCCAGCAGCCGAGAGCGGGGGGACCTCTGGGAGCAGTACTTC
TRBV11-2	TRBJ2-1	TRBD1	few	CASSWSGGGNEQFF	TGTGCCAGCAGCTGGTCAGGGGGCGGGAATGAGCAGTTCTTC
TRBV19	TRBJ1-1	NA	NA	CASTPGVGANTEAFF	TGTGCCAGTACTCCGGGTGTAGGCGCGAACACTGAAGCTTTCTTT
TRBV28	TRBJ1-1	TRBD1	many	CATKSWAGGTEAFF	TGTGCCACTAAGAGTTGGGCAGGGGGGACTGAAGCTTTCTTT
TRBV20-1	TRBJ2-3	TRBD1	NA	CSATGGFDTQYF	TGCAGTGCGACAGGGGGATTCGATACGCAGTATTTT
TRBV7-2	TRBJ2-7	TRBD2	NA	CASSLVGSAGGFDEQYF	TGTGCCAGCAGCTTAGTAGGCTCGGCGGGAGGGTTCGACGAGCAGTACTTC
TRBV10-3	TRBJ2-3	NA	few	CAISRDNTDTQYF	TGTGCCATCAGTCGGGACAACACAGATACGCAGTATTTT
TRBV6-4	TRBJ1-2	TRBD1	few	CASSEERPGQGSDGYTF	TGTGCCAGCAGCGAAGAACGGCCGGGACAGGGAAGCGATGGCTACACCTTC
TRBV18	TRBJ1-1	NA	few	CASSLPGNEAFF	TGTGCCAGCTCCCTACCGGGGAATGAAGCTTTCTTT
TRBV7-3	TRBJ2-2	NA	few	CASSPTMTGVSGELFF	TGTGCCAGCAGCCCCACTATGACGGGAGTTTCCGGGGAGCTGTTTTTT
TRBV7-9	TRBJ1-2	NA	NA	CASSLAPSSNGYTF	TGTGCCAGCAGCTTAGCGCCTTCCTCGAATGGCTACACCTTC
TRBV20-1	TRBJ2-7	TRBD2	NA	CSASPAGASYEQYF	TGCAGTGCCAGCCCAGCGGGGGCTAGCTACGAGCAGTACTTC
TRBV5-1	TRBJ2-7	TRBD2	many	CASSLASGTLYRSYEQYF	TGCGCCAGCAGCTTGGCTAGCGGGACGCTATACCGCTCCTACGAGCAGTACTTC
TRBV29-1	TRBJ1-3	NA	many	CSATIGQNSGNTIYF	TGCAGCGCTACGATTGGACAGAACTCTGGAAACACCATATATTTT
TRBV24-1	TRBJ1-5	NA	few	CATSEREGNQPQHF	TGTGCCACCAGTGAAAGGGAGGGCAATCAGCCCCAGCATTTT
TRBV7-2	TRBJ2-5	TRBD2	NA	CASSLVGGARETQYF	TGTGCCAGCAGCTTAGTCGGGGGGGCTAGAGAGACCCAGTACTTC
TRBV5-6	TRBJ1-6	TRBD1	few	CASSGGYGTGYNSPLHF	TGTGCCAGCAGCGGAGGGTACGGGACAGGGTACAATTCACCCCTCCACTTT
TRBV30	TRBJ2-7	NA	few	CAWSPLRNEQYF	TGTGCCTGGAGTCCCCTGAGGAACGAGCAGTACTTC
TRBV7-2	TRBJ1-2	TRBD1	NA	CASSPGGRLYGYTF	TGTGCCAGCAGCCCAGGGGGGCGGCTCTATGGCTACACCTTC